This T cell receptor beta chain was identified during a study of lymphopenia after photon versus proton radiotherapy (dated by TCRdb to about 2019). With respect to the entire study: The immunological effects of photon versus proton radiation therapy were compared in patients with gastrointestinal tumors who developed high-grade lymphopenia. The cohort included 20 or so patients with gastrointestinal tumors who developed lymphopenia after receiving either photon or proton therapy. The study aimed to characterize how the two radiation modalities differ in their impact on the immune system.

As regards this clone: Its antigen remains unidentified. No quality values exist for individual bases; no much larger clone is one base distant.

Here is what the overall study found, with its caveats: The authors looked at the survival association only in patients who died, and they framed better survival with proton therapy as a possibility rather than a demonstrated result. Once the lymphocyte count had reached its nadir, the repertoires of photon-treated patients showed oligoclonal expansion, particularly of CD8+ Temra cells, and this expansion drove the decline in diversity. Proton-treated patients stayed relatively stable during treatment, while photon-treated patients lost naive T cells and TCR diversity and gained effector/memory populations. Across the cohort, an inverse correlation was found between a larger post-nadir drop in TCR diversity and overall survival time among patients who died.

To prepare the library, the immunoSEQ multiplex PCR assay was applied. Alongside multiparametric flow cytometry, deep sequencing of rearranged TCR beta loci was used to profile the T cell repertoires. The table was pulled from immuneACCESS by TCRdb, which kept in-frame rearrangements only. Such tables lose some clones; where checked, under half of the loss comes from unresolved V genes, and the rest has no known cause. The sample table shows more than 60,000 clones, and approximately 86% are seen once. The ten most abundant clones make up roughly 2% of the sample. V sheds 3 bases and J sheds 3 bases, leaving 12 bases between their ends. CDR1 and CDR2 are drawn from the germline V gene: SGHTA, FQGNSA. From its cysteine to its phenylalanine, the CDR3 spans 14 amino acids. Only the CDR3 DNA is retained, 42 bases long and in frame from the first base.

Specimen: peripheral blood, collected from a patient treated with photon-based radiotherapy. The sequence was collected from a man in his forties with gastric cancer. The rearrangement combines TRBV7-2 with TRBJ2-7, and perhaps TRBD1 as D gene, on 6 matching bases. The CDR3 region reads CASSFGTQGYEQYF. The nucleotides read TGTGCCAGCAGCTTCGGGACACAAGGCTACGAGCAGTACTTC.